Detailed here is one T cell receptor (beta chain). The study recruited people aged about 18 to 90 years across around 24 US areas. Self-reported history from a screening survey and questionnaire set each donor's cohort. The entry originates in a study of blood T cell repertoires in COVID-19. In the study overall: From T cells, B-cell-depleted T cells, or PBMCs came the material, which was cDNA or gDNA.

This table comes from immunoSEQ multiplex PCR, and its TCRdb copy is limited to in-frame clones, with some not included. The data contain approximately 250,000 clones, approximately 91% of them singletons. The CDR3 covers 11 residues. Germline values: CDR1 SEHNR, CDR2 FQNEAQ (reference sequence). Trimming left V 2 bases short and J 10 bases short, with 8 bases between. The material sequenced was PBMCs or T cells enriched from blood (not recorded which). The source of this sequence is a woman in her 30s who had recovered from COVID-19. The rearrangement joins TRBV7-9 to TRBJ1-2; D uncertain. The CDR3 loop is CASSLNGVYTF. In DNA, the CDR3 is TGTGCCAGCAGCTTAAACGGGGTCTACACCTTC.